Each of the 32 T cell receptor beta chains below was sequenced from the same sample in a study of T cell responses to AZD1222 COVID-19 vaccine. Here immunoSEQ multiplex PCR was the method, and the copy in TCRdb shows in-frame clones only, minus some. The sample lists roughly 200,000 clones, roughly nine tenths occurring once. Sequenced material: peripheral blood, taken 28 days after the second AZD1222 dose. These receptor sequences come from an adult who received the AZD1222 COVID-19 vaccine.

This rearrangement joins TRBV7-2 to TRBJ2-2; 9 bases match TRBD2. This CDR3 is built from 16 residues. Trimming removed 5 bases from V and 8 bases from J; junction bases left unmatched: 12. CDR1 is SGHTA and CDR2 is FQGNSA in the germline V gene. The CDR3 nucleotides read TGTGCCAGCAGCGCCCCAGCGGGAGGACTCAGTGGGGAGCTGTTTTTT. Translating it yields CASSAPAGGLSGELFF. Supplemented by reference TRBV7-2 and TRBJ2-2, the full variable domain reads GAGVSQSPSNKVTEKGKDVELRCDPISGHTALYWYRQSLGQGLEFLIYFQGNSAPDKSGLPSDRFSAERTGGSVSTLTIQRTQQEDSAVYLCASSAPAGGLSGELFFGEGSRLTVL.

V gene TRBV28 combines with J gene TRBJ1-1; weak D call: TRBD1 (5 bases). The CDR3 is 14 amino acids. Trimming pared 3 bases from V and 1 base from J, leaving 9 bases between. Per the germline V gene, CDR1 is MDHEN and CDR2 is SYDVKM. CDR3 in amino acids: CASSFTTENTEAFF. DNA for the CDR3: TGTGCCAGCAGTTTCACGACAGAGAACACTGAAGCTTTCTTT.

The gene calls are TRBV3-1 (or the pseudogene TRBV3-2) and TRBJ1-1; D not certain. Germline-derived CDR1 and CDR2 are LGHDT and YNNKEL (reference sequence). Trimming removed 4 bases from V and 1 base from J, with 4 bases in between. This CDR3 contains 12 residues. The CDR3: CASSPSNTEAFF. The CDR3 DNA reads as TGTGCCAGCAGCCCCTCGAACACTGAAGCTTTCTTT.

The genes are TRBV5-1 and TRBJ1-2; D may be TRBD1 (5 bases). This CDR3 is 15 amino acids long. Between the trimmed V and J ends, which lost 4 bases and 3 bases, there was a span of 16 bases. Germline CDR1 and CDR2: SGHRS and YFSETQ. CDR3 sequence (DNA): TGCGCCAGCAGCGCCCCCGGTGGGGCGGACTATGGCTACACCTTC. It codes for CASSAPGGADYGYTF.

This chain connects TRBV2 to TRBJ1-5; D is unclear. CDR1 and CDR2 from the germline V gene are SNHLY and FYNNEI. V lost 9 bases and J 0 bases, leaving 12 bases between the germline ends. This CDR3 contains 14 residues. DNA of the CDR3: TGTGCCAGTGGGTCCTGGGTTAGCAATCAGCCCCAGCATTTT. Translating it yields CASGSWVSNQPQHF. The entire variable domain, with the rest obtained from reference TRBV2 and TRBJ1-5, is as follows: EPEVTQTPSHQVTQMGQEVILRCVPISNHLYFYWYRQILGQKVEFLVSFYNNEISEKSEIFDDQFSVERPDGSNFTLKIRSTKLEDSAMYFCASGSWVSNQPQHFGDGTRLSIL.

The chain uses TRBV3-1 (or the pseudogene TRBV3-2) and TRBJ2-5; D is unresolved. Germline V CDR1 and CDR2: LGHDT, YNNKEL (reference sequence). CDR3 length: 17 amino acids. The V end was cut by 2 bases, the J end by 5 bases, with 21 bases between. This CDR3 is CASSQPYLVPDGETQYF. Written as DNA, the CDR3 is TGTGCCAGCAGCCAACCCTATCTGGTTCCCGATGGGGAGACCCAGTACTTC.

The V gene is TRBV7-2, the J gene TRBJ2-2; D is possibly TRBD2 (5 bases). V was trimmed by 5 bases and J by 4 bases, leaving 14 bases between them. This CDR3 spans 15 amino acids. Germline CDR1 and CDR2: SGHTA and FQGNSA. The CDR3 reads CASSASSPGTGELFF. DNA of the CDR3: TGTGCCAGCAGCGCTAGCAGCCCGGGCACCGGGGAGCTGTTTTTT.

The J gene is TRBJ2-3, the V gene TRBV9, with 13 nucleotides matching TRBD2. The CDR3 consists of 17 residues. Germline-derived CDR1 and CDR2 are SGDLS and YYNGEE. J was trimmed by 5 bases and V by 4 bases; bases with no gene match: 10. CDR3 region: CASSLGLAGEGVDTQYF. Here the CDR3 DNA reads TGTGCCAGCAGCCTCGGACTAGCGGGAGAGGGTGTAGATACGCAGTATTTT.

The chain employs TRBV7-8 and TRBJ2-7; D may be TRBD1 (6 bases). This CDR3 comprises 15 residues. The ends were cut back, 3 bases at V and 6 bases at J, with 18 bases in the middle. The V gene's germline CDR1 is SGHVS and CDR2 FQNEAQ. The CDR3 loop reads CASSFRRARDIEQYF. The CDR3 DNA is TGTGCCAGCAGCTTCCGCAGGGCCCGGGACATCGAGCAGTACTTC.

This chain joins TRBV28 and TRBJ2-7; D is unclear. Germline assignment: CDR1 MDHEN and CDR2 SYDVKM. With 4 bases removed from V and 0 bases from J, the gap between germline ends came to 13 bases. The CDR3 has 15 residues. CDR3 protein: CASSYKQISSYEQYF. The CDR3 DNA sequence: TGTGCCAGCAGTTATAAGCAAATTTCCTCCTACGAGCAGTACTTC. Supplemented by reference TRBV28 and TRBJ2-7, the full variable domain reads DVKVTQSSRYLVKRTGEKVFLECVQDMDHENMFWYRQDPGLGLRLIYFSYDVKMKEKGDIPEGYSVSREKKERFSLILESASTNQTSMYLCASSYKQISSYEQYFGPGTRLTVT.

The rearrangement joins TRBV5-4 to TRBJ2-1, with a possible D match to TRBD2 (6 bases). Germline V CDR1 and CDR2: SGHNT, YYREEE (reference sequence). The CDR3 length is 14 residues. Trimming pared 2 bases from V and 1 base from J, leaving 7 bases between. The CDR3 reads CASSLRGSYNEQFF. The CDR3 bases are TGTGCCAGCAGCTTACGGGGGTCCTACAATGAGCAGTTCTTC.

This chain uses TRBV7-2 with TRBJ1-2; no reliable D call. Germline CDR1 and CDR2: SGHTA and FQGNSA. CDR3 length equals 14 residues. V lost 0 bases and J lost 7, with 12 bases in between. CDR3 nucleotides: TGTGCCAGCAGCTTAGCTGTAGGGAAAGCTGGCTACACCTTC. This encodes CASSLAVGKAGYTF.

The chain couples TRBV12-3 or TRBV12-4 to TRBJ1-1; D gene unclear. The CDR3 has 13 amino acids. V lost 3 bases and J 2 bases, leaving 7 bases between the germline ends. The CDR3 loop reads CASSLKVNTEAFF. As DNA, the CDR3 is TGTGCCAGCAGTTTGAAGGTTAACACTGAAGCTTTCTTT.

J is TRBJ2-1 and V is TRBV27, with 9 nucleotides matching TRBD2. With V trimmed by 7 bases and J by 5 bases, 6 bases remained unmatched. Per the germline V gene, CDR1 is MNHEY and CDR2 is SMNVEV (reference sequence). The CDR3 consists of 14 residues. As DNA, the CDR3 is TGTGCCAGCACCTTAGCGGGAGCAAACAATGAGCAGTTCTTC. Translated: CASTLAGANNEQFF.

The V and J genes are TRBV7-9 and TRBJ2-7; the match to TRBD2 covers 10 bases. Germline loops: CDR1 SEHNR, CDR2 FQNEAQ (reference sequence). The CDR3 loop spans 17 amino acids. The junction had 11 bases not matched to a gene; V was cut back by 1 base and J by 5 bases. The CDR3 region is CASSLEASGSSLHEQYF. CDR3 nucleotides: TGTGCCAGCAGCTTAGAGGCTAGCGGGAGTTCCCTCCACGAGCAGTACTTC.

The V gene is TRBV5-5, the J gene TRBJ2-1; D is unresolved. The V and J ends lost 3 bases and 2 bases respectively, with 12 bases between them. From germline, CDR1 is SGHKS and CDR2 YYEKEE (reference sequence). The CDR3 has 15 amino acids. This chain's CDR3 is CASSWWERAYNEQFF. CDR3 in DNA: TGTGCCAGCAGCTGGTGGGAACGAGCCTACAATGAGCAGTTCTTC.

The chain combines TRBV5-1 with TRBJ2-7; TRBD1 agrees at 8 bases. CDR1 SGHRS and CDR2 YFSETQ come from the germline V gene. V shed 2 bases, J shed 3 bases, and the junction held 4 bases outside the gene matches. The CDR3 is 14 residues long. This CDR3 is CASSLTGGNYEQYF. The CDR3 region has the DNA TGCGCCAGCAGCTTAACAGGGGGAAACTACGAGCAGTACTTC.

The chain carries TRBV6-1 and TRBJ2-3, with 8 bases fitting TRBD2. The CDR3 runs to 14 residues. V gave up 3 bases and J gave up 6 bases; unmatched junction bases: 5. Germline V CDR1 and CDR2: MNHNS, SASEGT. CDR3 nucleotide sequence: TGTGCCAGCAGTGAGCCAGCGGGAGTGGATACGCAGTATTTT. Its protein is CASSEPAGVDTQYF.

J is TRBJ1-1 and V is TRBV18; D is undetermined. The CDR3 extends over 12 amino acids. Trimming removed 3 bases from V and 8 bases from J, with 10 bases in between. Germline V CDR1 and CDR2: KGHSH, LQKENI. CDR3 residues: CASSPPGLEAFF. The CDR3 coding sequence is TGTGCCAGCTCACCTCCCGGACTGGAAGCTTTCTTT. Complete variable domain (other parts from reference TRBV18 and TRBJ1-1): NAGVMQNPRHLVRRRGQEARLRCSPMKGHSHVYWYRQLPEEGLKFMVYLQKENIIDESGMPKERFSAEFPKEGPSILRIQQVVRGDSAAYFCASSPPGLEAFFGQGTRLTVV.

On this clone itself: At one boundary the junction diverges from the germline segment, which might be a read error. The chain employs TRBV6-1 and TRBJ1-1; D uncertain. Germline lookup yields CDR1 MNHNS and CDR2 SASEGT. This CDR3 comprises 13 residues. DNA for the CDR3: TGTGCCAGCGGTGACCTTTCTGGCACTGAAGCTTTCTTT. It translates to CASGDLSGTEAFF.

DNA for the CDR3: TGCGCCAGCAGCCCCACTGGGGCCTCTGGAAACACCATATATTTT. This sequence encodes CASSPTGASGNTIYF. The rearrangement links TRBV4-1 to TRBJ1-3, with D possibly matching TRBD1 (5 bases). V shed 4 bases and J shed 0 bases, with 10 bases lying between them. This CDR3 spans 15 amino acids. Germline V gives CDR1 MGHRA, CDR2 YSYEKL.

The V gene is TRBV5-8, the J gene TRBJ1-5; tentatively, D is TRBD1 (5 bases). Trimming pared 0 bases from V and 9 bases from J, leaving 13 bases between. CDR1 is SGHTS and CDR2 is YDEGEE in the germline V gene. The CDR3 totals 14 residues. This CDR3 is CASSLVGGMRPQHF. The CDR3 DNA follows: TGTGCCAGCAGCTTGGTGGGGGGGATGAGGCCCCAGCATTTT.

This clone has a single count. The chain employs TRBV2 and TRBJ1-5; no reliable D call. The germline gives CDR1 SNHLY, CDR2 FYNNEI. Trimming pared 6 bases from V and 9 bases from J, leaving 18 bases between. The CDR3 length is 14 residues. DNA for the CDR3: TGTGCCAGCAGGACGACATCGGGCAGATTGCCCCAGCATTTT. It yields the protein CASRTTSGRLPQHF.

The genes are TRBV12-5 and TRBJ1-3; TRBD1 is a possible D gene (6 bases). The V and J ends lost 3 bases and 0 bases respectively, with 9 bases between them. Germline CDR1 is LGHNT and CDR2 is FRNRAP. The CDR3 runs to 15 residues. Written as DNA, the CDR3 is TGTGCTAGTGGTTTTGGACAGAACTCTGGAAACACCATATATTTT. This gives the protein CASGFGQNSGNTIYF. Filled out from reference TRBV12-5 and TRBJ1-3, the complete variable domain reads DARVTQTPRHKVTEMGQEVTMRCQPILGHNTVFWYRQTMMQGLELLAYFRNRAPLDDSGMPKDRFSAEMPDATLATLKIQPSEPRDSAVYFCASGFGQNSGNTIYFGEGSWLTVV.

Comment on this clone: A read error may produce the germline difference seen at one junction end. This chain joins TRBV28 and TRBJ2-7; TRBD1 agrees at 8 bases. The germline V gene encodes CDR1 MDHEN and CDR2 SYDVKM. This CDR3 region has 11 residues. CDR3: CASRNRDRSFF. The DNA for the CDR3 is TGTGCCAGCAGAAACCGGGACAGGTCGTTCTTC.

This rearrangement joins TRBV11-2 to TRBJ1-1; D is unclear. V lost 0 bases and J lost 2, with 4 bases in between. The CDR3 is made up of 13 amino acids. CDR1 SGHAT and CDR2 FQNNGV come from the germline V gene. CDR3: CASSLEINTEAFF. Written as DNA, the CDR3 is TGTGCCAGCAGCTTAGAGATAAACACTGAAGCTTTCTTT.

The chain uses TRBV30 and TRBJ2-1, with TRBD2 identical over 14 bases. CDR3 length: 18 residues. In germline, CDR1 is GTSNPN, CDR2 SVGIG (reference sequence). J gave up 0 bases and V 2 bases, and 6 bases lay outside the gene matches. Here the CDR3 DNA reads TGTGCCTGGAGTCTGACTAGCGGGAGGGCGGGCTCCTACAATGAGCAGTTCTTC. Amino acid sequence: CAWSLTSGRAGSYNEQFF. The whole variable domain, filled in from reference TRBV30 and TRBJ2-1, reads SQTIHQWPATLVQPVGSPLSLECTVEGTSNPNLYWYRQAAGRGLQLLFYSVGIGQISSEVPQNLSASRPQDRQFILSSKKLLLSDSGFYLCAWSLTSGRAGSYNEQFFGPGTRLTVL.

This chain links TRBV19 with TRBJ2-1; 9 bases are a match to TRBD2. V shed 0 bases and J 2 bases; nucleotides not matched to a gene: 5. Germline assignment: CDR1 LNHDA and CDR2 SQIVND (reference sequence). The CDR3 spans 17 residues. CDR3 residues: CASSIDSSGRTYNEQFF. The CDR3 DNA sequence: TGTGCCAGTAGTATAGATAGCAGCGGGAGGACCTACAATGAGCAGTTCTTC.

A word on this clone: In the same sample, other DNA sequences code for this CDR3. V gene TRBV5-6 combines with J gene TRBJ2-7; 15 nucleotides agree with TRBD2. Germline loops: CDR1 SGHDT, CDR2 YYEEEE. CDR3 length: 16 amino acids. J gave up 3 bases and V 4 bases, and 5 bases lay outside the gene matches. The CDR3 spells CASSPGLAGGGYEQYF. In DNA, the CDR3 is TGTGCCAGCAGCCCGGGACTAGCGGGAGGAGGCTACGAGCAGTACTTC.

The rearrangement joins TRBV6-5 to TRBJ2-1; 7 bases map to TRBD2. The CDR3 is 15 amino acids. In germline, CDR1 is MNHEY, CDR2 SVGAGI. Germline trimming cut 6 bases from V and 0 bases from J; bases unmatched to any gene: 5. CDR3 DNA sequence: TGTGCCAGCAGAAAACTAGCGAGCTCCTACAATGAGCAGTTCTTC. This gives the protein CASRKLASSYNEQFF.

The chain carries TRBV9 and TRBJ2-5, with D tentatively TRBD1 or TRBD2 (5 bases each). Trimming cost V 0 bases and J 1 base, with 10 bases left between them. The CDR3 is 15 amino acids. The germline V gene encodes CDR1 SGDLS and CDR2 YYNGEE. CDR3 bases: TGTGCCAGCAGCGTAGAGGGACGACCCCAAGAGACCCAGTACTTC. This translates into CASSVEGRPQETQYF.

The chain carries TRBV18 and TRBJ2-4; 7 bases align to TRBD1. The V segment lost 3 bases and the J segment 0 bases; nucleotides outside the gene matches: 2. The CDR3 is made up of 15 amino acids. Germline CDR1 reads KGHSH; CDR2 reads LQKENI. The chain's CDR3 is CASSPDRLAKNIQYF. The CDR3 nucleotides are TGTGCCAGCTCACCGGACAGGTTAGCCAAAAACATTCAGTACTTC.